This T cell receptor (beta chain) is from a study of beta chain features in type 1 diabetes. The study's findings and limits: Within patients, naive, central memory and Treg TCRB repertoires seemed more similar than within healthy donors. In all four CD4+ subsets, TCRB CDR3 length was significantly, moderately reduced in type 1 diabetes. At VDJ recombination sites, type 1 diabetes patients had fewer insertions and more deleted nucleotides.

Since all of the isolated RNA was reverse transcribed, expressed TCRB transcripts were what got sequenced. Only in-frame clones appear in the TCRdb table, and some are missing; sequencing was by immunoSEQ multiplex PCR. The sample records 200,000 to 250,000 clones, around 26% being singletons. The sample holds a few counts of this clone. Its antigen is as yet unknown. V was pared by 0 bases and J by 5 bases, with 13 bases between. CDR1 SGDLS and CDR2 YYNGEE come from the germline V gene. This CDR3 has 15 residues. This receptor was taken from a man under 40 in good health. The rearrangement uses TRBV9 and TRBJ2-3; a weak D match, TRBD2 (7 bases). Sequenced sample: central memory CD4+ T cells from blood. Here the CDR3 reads CASSVEGGAVDTQYF. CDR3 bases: TGTGCCAGCAGCGTAGAAGGGGGGGCCGTAGATACGCAGTATTTT.